This TCR beta chain came from a study of human T cells and chemical hapten exposure. Time point specified: patch test 3, about 24 weeks after DPC sensitization. Treatment denoted: therapeutic diphenylcyclopropenone sensitization with weekly scalp DPC. V shed 2 bases and J shed 4 bases, with 11 bases lying between them. Germline CDR1 and CDR2: SGHTA and FQGNSA. CDR3 size: 14 residues. TCRdb called the RACE reads again in MiXCR, with one record for every CDR3 protein. The sample holds about 160,000 distinct CDR3 sequences, around a quarter seen once. This clonotype originated in a woman between 18 and 29 years old with alopecia areata. Some clones in this sample may be carry-over from other donors' samples. J is TRBJ1-1 and V is TRBV7-2; TRBD1 is a possible D gene (5 bases). This specimen consisted of whole blood, obtained in connection with sensitization to the hapten diphenylcyclopropenone (DPC). CDR3 sequence: CASSLKGTGTEAFF. Written as DNA, the CDR3 is TGTGCCAGCAGCTTAAAAGGGACCGGCACTGAAGCTTTCTTT. Variable domain in full (rest from reference TRBV7-2 and TRBJ1-1): GAGVSQSPSNKVTEKGKDVELRCDPISGHTALYWYRQSLGQGLEFLIYFQGNSAPDKSGLPSDRFSAERTGGSVSTLTIQRTQQEDSAVYLCASSLKGTGTEAFFGQGTRLTVV.